These 27 T cell receptor beta chains came from one sample sequenced in a study of shared clonotypes between healthy human individuals. Naive-designated CD8 cells lacked CD45RO, were positively enriched for CCR7, and omitted terminally differentiated effector memory CD45RA+ cells. Profiling relied on immunoSEQ multiplex PCR, and the TCRdb table lists in-frame clones only, not all of them. This table has about 2.1 million clones, approximately 92% appearing once. Sequenced material: naive CD8+ T cells from PBMCs. The receptor source for this set is a young man in good health. Some clones in this sample may be carry-over from other donors' samples.

Worth noting for this clone: Other DNA sequences within the sample encode an identical CDR3. The chain joins TRBV20-1 to TRBJ2-7; no definite D call. This CDR3 comprises 10 residues. Germline V gene data show CDR1 as DFQATT and CDR2 as SNEGSKA (reference sequence). The V end lost 3 bases, the J end lost 6 bases, and 6 bases lay between the germline ends. This CDR3 reads CSARSGEQYF. DNA for the CDR3: TGCAGTGCTAGGTCAGGCGAGCAGTACTTC.

The J gene is TRBJ2-7, the V gene TRBV27; TRBD1 might be the D (5 bases). Germline V CDR1 and CDR2: MNHEY, SMNVEV (reference sequence). This CDR3 has 15 residues. V gave up 7 bases and J gave up 2 bases, with 18 bases separating them. The CDR3 nucleotides are TGTGCCAGCAAGGGTGTTGGGGCATCGGCCTACGAGCAGTACTTC. This codes for CASKGVGASAYEQYF.

The J gene is TRBJ2-3, the V gene TRBV28, with TRBD1 matching 7 bases. Germline lookup yields CDR1 MDHEN and CDR2 SYDVKM. V shed 5 bases and J 2 bases; nucleotides not matched to a gene: 13. The CDR3 sequence is 17 residues long. CDR3 sequence: CASSVLLTGAITDTQYF. CDR3 coding DNA: TGTGCCAGCAGTGTCCTTCTTACAGGGGCCATCACAGATACGCAGTATTTT.

This clone appeared a few times. The rearrangement joins TRBV28 to TRBJ1-2, with TRBD1 as a possible D gene (6 bases). Germline V gene sequence: CDR1 MDHEN, CDR2 SYDVKM. The germline V and J ends were trimmed by 4 bases and 7 bases, with 19 bases remaining between them. The CDR3 covers 15 residues. CDR3: CASSSTPYRESGYTF. The CDR3 region has the DNA TGTGCCAGCAGTTCAACTCCTTACAGGGAGAGTGGCTACACCTTC.

The rearrangement links TRBV7-9 to TRBJ1-2, with 8 bases fitting TRBD1. The CDR3 has 14 residues. Unmatched junction bases numbered 5, after V lost 6 bases and J lost 2 bases. Germline-derived CDR1 and CDR2 are SEHNR and FQNEAQ (reference sequence). This CDR3 is CASSRQGMNYGYTF. The CDR3 DNA reads TGTGCCAGCAGTCGACAGGGGATGAACTATGGCTACACCTTC.

This sequence joins TRBV7-9 and TRBJ2-5, with 9 bases that match TRBD2. Germline trimming cut 5 bases from V and 4 bases from J; bases unmatched to any gene: 14. CDR1 SEHNR and CDR2 FQNEAQ come from the germline V gene (reference sequence). This CDR3 is 17 amino acids long. As DNA, the CDR3 is TGTGCCAGCAGCACTCGGAGGCGGGAGGGCCGGCGAGAGACCCAGTACTTC. It translates to CASSTRRREGRRETQYF. Using reference TRBV7-9 and TRBJ2-5 for the parts outside the CDR3, the full variable domain is DTGVSQNPRHKITKRGQNVTFRCDPISEHNRLYWYRQTLGQGPEFLTYFQNEAQLEKSRLLSDRFSAERPKGSFSTLEIQRTEQGDSAMYLCASSTRRREGRRETQYFGPGTRLLVL.

A note on this clone: The sample has other DNA sequences that encode this CDR3 too. The rearrangement links TRBV7-9 to TRBJ2-5; 12 bases agree with TRBD1. The junction had 7 bases not matched to a gene; V was cut back by 6 bases and J by 5 bases. CDR1 is SEHNR and CDR2 is FQNEAQ in the germline V gene (reference sequence). The CDR3 has 15 residues. In DNA, the CDR3 is TGTGCCAGCAGTTCGGGACAGGGGGCCGGGGAGACCCAGTACTTC. Its protein product is CASSSGQGAGETQYF.

This chain links TRBV27 with TRBJ1-5; 10 bases line up with TRBD1. J was trimmed by 6 bases and V by 0 bases; bases with no gene match: 14. Germline CDR1 reads MNHEY; CDR2 reads SMNVEV (reference sequence). This CDR3 comprises 19 residues. CDR3 protein: CASSLSWGTGAAEGQPQHF. The CDR3 bases are TGTGCCAGCAGTTTATCGTGGGGGACAGGGGCAGCGGAGGGTCAGCCCCAGCATTTT.

The chain joins TRBV14 to TRBJ1-2; TRBD1 matches 8 bases. The CDR3 extends over 15 amino acids. Germline CDR1 is SGHDN and CDR2 is FVKESK. V was pared by 1 base and J by 4 bases, with 5 bases of the junction left unmatched. CDR3 sequence reads: CASSQGQGRIYGYTF. The DNA of the CDR3 is TGTGCCAGCAGCCAAGGACAGGGGCGGATCTATGGCTACACCTTC.

The rearrangement links TRBV2 to TRBJ2-5; 9 bases agree with TRBD2. There are 16 residues in the CDR3. After removal of 4 bases from V and 5 bases from J, the junction contained 11 bases not matched to a gene. CDR1 and CDR2 from the germline V gene are SNHLY and FYNNEI. The CDR3 here is CASSVYRTSEGETQYF. The CDR3 DNA is TGTGCCAGCAGTGTTTACCGGACTAGCGAGGGTGAGACCCAGTACTTC.

V is TRBV2 and J is TRBJ2-6, with D possibly matching TRBD1 (6 bases). Per germline, CDR1 SNHLY and CDR2 FYNNEI. Trimming stripped 2 bases from V and 2 bases from J, with 7 bases between. This CDR3 is 15 amino acids long. CDR3 sequence: CASSETGTGANVLTF. In DNA form, the CDR3 reads TGTGCCAGCAGTGAAACAGGGACTGGGGCCAACGTCCTGACTTTC.

The chain carries TRBV13 and TRBJ2-2; 9 positions match TRBD1. The CDR3 consists of 16 residues. Germline V gene data show CDR1 as PRHDT and CDR2 as FYEKMQ (reference sequence). V lost 4 bases and J lost 1; bases outside the gene matches: 4. CDR3 coding DNA: TGTGCCAGCAGCTATCCGGGACAGGGGAACACCGGGGAGCTGTTTTTT. The encoded protein is CASSYPGQGNTGELFF.

J is TRBJ2-1 and V is TRBV27; possible D gene TRBD2, 6 bases. Germline CDR1 is MNHEY and CDR2 is SMNVEV (reference sequence). This CDR3 contains 15 residues. Trimming pared 5 bases from V and 7 bases from J, leaving 18 bases between. DNA of the CDR3: TGTGCCAGCAGTATGGTTGCGGGAAGGAAGAATGAGCAGTTCTTC. Encoded protein: CASSMVAGRKNEQFF.

This chain uses TRBV11-2 with TRBJ2-7; the D gene is possibly TRBD2 (5 bases). CDR3 size: 16 residues. V lost 5 bases and J lost 8, with 25 bases in between. Germline CDR1 is SGHAT and CDR2 is FQNNGV. CDR3: CASSPRRGSPVSKQYF. CDR3 DNA sequence: TGTGCCAGCAGCCCCCGTCGGGGAAGCCCGGTGTCCAAGCAGTACTTC. The entire variable domain, with the rest obtained from reference TRBV11-2 and TRBJ2-7, is as follows: EAGVAQSPRYKIIEKRQSVAFWCNPISGHATLYWYQQILGQGPKLLIQFQNNGVVDDSQLPKDRFSAERLKGVDSTLKIQPAKLEDSAVYLCASSPRRGSPVSKQYFGPGTRLTVT.

The V call is TRBV27, the J call TRBJ2-7, with a weak D call TRBD1 (6 bases). Trimming pared 8 bases from V and 3 bases from J, leaving 17 bases between. This CDR3 is built from 14 residues. The V gene's germline CDR1 is MNHEY and CDR2 SMNVEV (reference sequence). Here the CDR3 DNA reads TGTGCCAGCTCGGCCATAGGGGGTAACTACGAGCAGTACTTC. It translates to CASSAIGGNYEQYF.

This clone was seen once. This chain links TRBV14 with TRBJ2-5; TRBD2 matches 8 bases. Trimming cost V 1 base and J 4 bases; bases outside gene matches: 8. Germline lookup yields CDR1 SGHDN and CDR2 FVKESK. The CDR3 extends over 16 amino acids. The CDR3 coding sequence is TGTGCCAGCAGCCAAGTAACGGGAGGGCCAAGAGAGACCCAGTACTTC. Translated: CASSQVTGGPRETQYF.

This clone was recorded once. The chain combines TRBV30 with TRBJ1-5, with 9 nucleotides matching TRBD1. There are 14 residues in the CDR3. V was clipped by 2 bases and J by 7 bases; unmatched bases: 6. Per the germline V gene, CDR1 is GTSNPN and CDR2 is SVGIG (reference sequence). For the CDR3, the DNA is TGTGCCTGGAGTATAACAGGGGGCGGGCAGCCCCAGCATTTT. Protein product: CAWSITGGGQPQHF.

The chain carries TRBV27 and TRBJ2-7; TRBD1 matches at 8 bases. This CDR3 has 15 amino acids. Germline-derived CDR1 and CDR2 are MNHEY and SMNVEV (reference sequence). The trim removed 2 bases at V and 2 bases at J, leaving 5 bases unmatched. The CDR3 DNA follows: TGTGCCAGCAGTTTAGGGACAGGAAAGACCTACGAGCAGTACTTC. Its translation is CASSLGTGKTYEQYF.

This rearrangement joins TRBV6-6 to TRBJ2-3; D gene uncertain. The V gene's germline CDR1 is MNHNY and CDR2 SVGAGI (reference sequence). The CDR3 is 12 amino acids. The V end lost 0 bases, the J end lost 11 bases, and 9 bases lay between the germline ends. The CDR3 region has the DNA TGTGCCAGCAGTTACTCGCGGCTAGAGCAGTATTTT. Its translation is CASSYSRLEQYF.

V usage is TRBV29-1 and J usage is TRBJ2-7; no clear D gene. The CDR3 is 15 amino acids. The V end lost 4 bases, the J end lost 0 bases, and 16 bases lay between the germline ends. Germline assignment: CDR1 SQVTM and CDR2 ANQGSEA. CDR3: CSVVSSVTGSYEQYF. CDR3 DNA: TGCAGCGTTGTTTCCTCGGTTACCGGCTCCTACGAGCAGTACTTC.

V usage is TRBV15 and J usage is TRBJ2-4; possibly TRBD2 for D (6 bases). The germline V gene encodes CDR1 LNHNV and CDR2 YYDKDF (reference sequence). This CDR3 is built from 17 residues. V lost 3 bases, J lost 0 bases, and 15 bases lay in between. CDR3 in amino acids: CATSSEDLGGAKNIQYF. CDR3 coding DNA: TGTGCCACCAGCAGTGAGGACTTGGGGGGAGCCAAAAACATTCAGTACTTC.

The rearrangement joins TRBV28 to TRBJ2-7; 9 bases agree with TRBD1. Germline CDR1 and CDR2: MDHEN and SYDVKM. This CDR3 spans 14 amino acids. With 7 bases clipped from V and 4 bases from J, the junction kept 8 bases outside the gene matches. The CDR3 sequence is CASTYRDRAYEQYF. In nucleotides, the CDR3 is TGTGCCAGCACCTACCGGGACAGGGCTTACGAGCAGTACTTC. Full variable domain (missing parts from reference TRBV28 and TRBJ2-7): DVKVTQSSRYLVKRTGEKVFLECVQDMDHENMFWYRQDPGLGLRLIYFSYDVKMKEKGDIPEGYSVSREKKERFSLILESASTNQTSMYLCASTYRDRAYEQYFGPGTRLTVT.

A remark on this clone: This sample includes further DNA sequences coding for the same CDR3. This chain links TRBV29-1 with TRBJ2-2; maybe TRBD1 (6 bases). Germline V CDR1 and CDR2: SQVTM, ANQGSEA. V dropped 6 bases and J dropped 1 base, with 9 bases sitting between them. The CDR3 spans 13 residues. The CDR3 bases are TGCAGCGTCCTGACAGGGAACACCGGGGAGCTGTTTTTT. Protein product: CSVLTGNTGELFF.

The genes are TRBV5-4 and TRBJ2-2, with 11 nucleotides matching TRBD2. CDR3 length: 16 residues. V was pared by 4 bases and J by 2 bases, with 4 bases of the junction left unmatched. The germline CDR1 and CDR2 sequences are SGHNT and YYREEE (reference sequence). CDR3 protein: CASSQRLAGNTGELFF. The CDR3 DNA reads as TGTGCCAGCAGCCAACGACTAGCGGGAAACACCGGGGAGCTGTTTTTT.

Remarks on this clone: Other DNA variants within this sample encode the same CDR3. The rearrangement joins TRBV7-9 to TRBJ1-5; D is undetermined. The CDR3 sequence is 13 residues long. The germline V gene encodes CDR1 SEHNR and CDR2 FQNEAQ (reference sequence). With 0 bases removed from V and 7 bases from J, the gap between germline ends came to 7 bases. This CDR3 is CASSLAEGQPQHF. The CDR3 nucleotides read TGTGCCAGCAGCTTAGCGGAAGGCCAGCCCCAGCATTTT.

CDR3 nucleotide sequence: TGCGCCAGCAGCTTCCAGGGACAGGGGGTTTTGGATACGCAGTATTTT. Protein product: CASSFQGQGVLDTQYF. V usage is TRBV5-1 and J usage is TRBJ2-3; 11 bases match TRBD1. The CDR3 is 16 residues long. In germline, CDR1 is SGHRS, CDR2 YFSETQ. V gave up 2 bases and J gave up 6 bases; unmatched junction bases: 8.

The chain couples TRBV28 to TRBJ2-2; 9 bases fit TRBD2. The CDR3 is made up of 16 amino acids. With 2 bases clipped from V and 6 bases from J, the junction kept 7 bases outside the gene matches. CDR1 is MDHEN, CDR2 SYDVKM, per germline. CDR3 DNA: TGTGCCAGCAGTTTACATTTAGCGGGAGTGGCCGGGGAGCTGTTTTTT. Amino acids: CASSLHLAGVAGELFF. Based on the CDR3 plus reference TRBV28 and TRBJ2-2, the full variable domain is DVKVTQSSRYLVKRTGEKVFLECVQDMDHENMFWYRQDPGLGLRLIYFSYDVKMKEKGDIPEGYSVSREKKERFSLILESASTNQTSMYLCASSLHLAGVAGELFFGEGSRLTVL.